The 23 T cell receptor beta chains below were found in one sample sequenced in a study of T cells in Graves' hyperthyroidism and ophthalmopathy. Authors of the study amplified TCR beta CDR3 regions from RNA transcripts. Using the HTBI primer set, a first-round RT-PCR was run on the TCR CDR3. TCRdb re-derived calls from the multiplex PCR reads in MiXCR, one entry per CDR3 protein. The table has approximately 700,000 distinct CDR3 sequences, 45% seen once. Sequenced: peripheral blood or thyroid tissue (not recorded which). Receptors originate from an adult man with Graves' disease, either hyperthyroidism or ophthalmopathy (not recorded which).

There are a few counts of this clonotype. This chain links TRBV12-3 or TRBV12-4 with TRBJ2-7; tentatively, D is TRBD1 (7 bases). Trimming took off 3 bases at V and 8 bases at J, with 20 bases between the two ends. CDR3 length: 15 amino acids. The CDR3 DNA reads TGTGCCAGCAGTTTGAACAGGGGAGGACATGGGAAGCAGTACTTC. It yields the protein CASSLNRGGHGKQYF.

Only a few counts were recorded for this clonotype. It may be a read error: a sequence one base away is much more abundant. The rearrangement joins TRBV7-9 to TRBJ1-4; D is undetermined. The CDR3 runs 15 residues. CDR1 is SEHNR, CDR2 FQNEAQ, per germline (reference sequence). The V end lost 5 bases, the J end lost 7 bases, and 17 bases lay between the germline ends. This CDR3 reads CASSRVGFGSEKLFF. The CDR3 nucleotides read TGTGCCAGCAGCAGAGTAGGGTTTGGGAGTGAAAAACTGTTTTTT.

This clonotype was detected a few times. The CDR3 coding sequence is TGCGCCAGCAGCCCTGGTGGCGGGGCCAACTCCTACGAGCAGTACTTC. It translates to CASSPGGGANSYEQYF. The chain couples TRBV5-1 to TRBJ2-7, with D possibly TRBD2 on 6 matching bases. The CDR3 runs to 16 residues. V was trimmed by 4 bases and J by 0 bases, leaving 17 bases between them. Germline CDR1 SGHRS, CDR2 YFSETQ.

The chain recombines TRBV2 with TRBJ1-4, with 7 nucleotides matching TRBD1. Germline CDR1 is SNHLY and CDR2 is FYNNEI. V gave up 8 bases and J gave up 7 bases; unmatched junction bases: 7. The CDR3 extends over 13 amino acids. This CDR3 is CASFNRGTEKLFF. CDR3 DNA sequence: TGTGCCAGCTTTAACAGGGGCACTGAAAAACTGTTTTTT.

In this sample, this clonotype turned up a few times. In DNA form, the CDR3 reads TGCAGCGTTTGGAGTGGGAAGGAGACTGAAGCTTTCTTT. It is translated as CSVWSGKETEAFF. The rearrangement joins TRBV29-1 to TRBJ1-1, with D unclear. Trimming took off 5 bases at V and 5 bases at J, with 15 bases between the two ends. This CDR3 contains 13 residues. CDR1 is SQVTM, CDR2 ANQGSEA, per germline. Full variable domain (rest looked up from reference TRBV29-1 and TRBJ1-1): SAVISQKPSRDICQRGTSLTIQCQVDSQVTMMFWYRQQPGQSLTLIATANQGSEATYESGFVIDKFPISRPNLTFSTLTVSNMSPEDSSIYLCSVWSGKETEAFFGQGTRLTVV.

The chain joins TRBV7-8 to TRBJ2-5, with 7 bases identical to TRBD1. The J segment lost 2 bases and the V segment lost 0 bases, leaving 3 bases of the junction unmatched. The CDR3 is 15 residues long. The V gene's germline CDR1 is SGHVS and CDR2 FQNEAQ. The CDR3 nucleotides are TGTGCCAGCAGCTTAGCGGGACAGCCACAAGAGACCCAGTACTTC. Protein sequence: CASSLAGQPQETQYF.

In this sample, this clonotype turned up once. This may be a read error: a much more frequent sequence differs by one nucleotide. This chain connects TRBV18 to TRBJ1-4; no clear D. Germline CDR1 and CDR2: KGHSH and LQKENI. The CDR3 loop spans 17 amino acids. The CDR3 spells CASHPGGYEGTNEKLCF. The CDR3 DNA is TGTGCCAGCCACCCCGGAGGGTACGAGGGAACTAATGAAAAACTGTGTTTT.

This clonotype has more than one count but fewer than ten. The chain links TRBV7-2 to TRBJ1-2, with 8 positions matching TRBD1. Germline CDR1 and CDR2: SGHTA and FQGNSA. The ends lost 5 bases at V and 2 bases at J; junction bases unmatched: 4. The CDR3 is made up of 14 amino acids. The CDR3 spells CASSGRTGNYGYTF. The CDR3 DNA reads as TGTGCCAGCAGCGGACGGACAGGGAACTATGGCTACACCTTC.

This clonotype was counted many times. This chain uses TRBV29-1 with TRBJ1-1; D possibly corresponds to TRBD1 (5 bases). The V end lost 7 bases, the J end lost 1 base, and 13 bases lay between the germline ends. Germline values: CDR1 SQVTM, CDR2 ANQGSEA. This CDR3 spans 13 amino acids. The CDR3 sequence is CSAGGLGNTEAFF. The CDR3 DNA is TGCAGCGCGGGGGGTCTAGGGAACACTGAAGCTTTCTTT.

This clonotype was seen a single time. The J gene is TRBJ1-5, the V gene TRBV12-3 or TRBV12-4; a weak D match, TRBD1 (5 bases). V was shortened by 4 bases and J by 16 bases, with 20 bases between the two germline ends. The CDR3 sequence is 13 residues long. The CDR3 protein is CASSSTENQLQHF. CDR3 DNA: TGTGCCAGCAGTTCGACAGAGAATCAGCTCCAACATTTT.

The gene calls are TRBV20-1 and TRBJ1-5; no definite D call. Trimming pared 3 bases from V and 2 bases from J, leaving 14 bases between. Per germline, CDR1 DFQATT and CDR2 SNEGSKA (reference sequence). The CDR3 sequence is 15 residues long. CDR3 residues: CSASGGVGGNQPQHF. The CDR3 bases are TGCAGTGCTAGCGGTGGTGTGGGTGGCAATCAGCCCCAGCATTTT.

A note on this clonotype: At one end, the junction sequence differs from germline, possibly due to a read error. V gene TRBV5-4 combines with J gene TRBJ2-2; tentative D call: TRBD1 (6 bases). Germline V gene lookup returns CDR1 SGHNT and CDR2 YYREEE (reference sequence). The CDR3 spans 16 residues. Here the CDR3 reads CASSLTIRDTPGELFF. CDR3 in DNA: TGCGCCAGCAGCCTCACTATCCGGGACACTCCCGGGGAGCTGTTTTTT.

The chain carries TRBV6-5 and TRBJ2-7, with D perhaps matching TRBD1 (5 bases). The V gene lost 2 bases and the J gene lost 3 bases, with 8 bases spanning the gap. Germline lookup yields CDR1 MNHEY and CDR2 SVGAGI. The CDR3 extends over 13 amino acids. CDR3 sequence (DNA): TGTGCCAGCAGTTACCGACAGAACTACGAGCAGTACTTC. Amino acid sequence: CASSYRQNYEQYF.

This chain links TRBV15 with TRBJ2-7; D unresolved. The germline gives CDR1 LNHNV, CDR2 YYDKDF (reference sequence). This CDR3 contains 15 residues. V lost 5 bases to trimming and J lost 5 bases, with 19 bases between them. The CDR3 coding sequence is TGTGCCACCAGCGGGAACCCGAGACGAGGACACGAGCAGTACTTC. Encoded protein: CATSGNPRRGHEQYF.

The V gene is TRBV7-2, the J gene TRBJ2-5; no clear D. V lost 1 base to trimming and J lost 2 bases, with 17 bases between them. This CDR3 has 17 residues. The germline gives CDR1 SGHTA, CDR2 FQGNSA. CDR3: CASSLGTGRLIQETQYF. As DNA, the CDR3 is TGTGCCAGCAGCTTAGGGACCGGCAGATTGATACAAGAGACCCAGTACTTC.

This clonotype has ten or more counts. This chain uses TRBV24-1 with TRBJ2-7; D uncertain. Germline V lookup: CDR1 KGHDR, CDR2 SFDVKD. The V gene lost 3 bases and the J gene lost 6 bases, with 11 bases spanning the gap. The CDR3 consists of 13 residues. The CDR3 region has the DNA TGTGCCACCAGTGATCCCTTATACCTCGAGCAGTACTTC. It specifies CATSDPLYLEQYF.

A single count supports this clonotype. This chain joins TRBV6-1 and TRBJ2-2; a possible D gene is TRBD2 (6 bases). This CDR3 has 17 residues. CDR1 is MNHNS and CDR2 is SASEGT in the germline V gene. Trimming removed 6 bases from V and 4 bases from J, with 21 bases in between. The CDR3 region has the DNA TGTGCCAGCAGGGAGGGGAGATTAGGGCGTAGCACCGGGGAGCTGTTTTTT. Protein: CASREGRLGRSTGELFF.

The rearrangement links TRBV7-9 to TRBJ1-2; 7 bases are a match to TRBD1. The CDR3 runs to 14 residues. Trimming removed 6 bases from V and 6 bases from J; junction bases left unmatched: 10. The germline V gene has CDR1 SEHNR and CDR2 FQNEAQ (reference sequence). The CDR3 protein is CASSRHRDRDGYTF. The CDR3 nucleotides are TGTGCCAGCAGTCGTCACCGGGACAGAGATGGCTACACCTTC.

The rearrangement links TRBV4-3 to TRBJ1-5, with 8 bases that match TRBD1. The CDR3 is made up of 16 amino acids. Trimming at V came to 1 base and at J to 0 bases, leaving 2 bases not matched to a gene. The germline gives CDR1 LGHNA, CDR2 YSLEER. The CDR3 sequence: CASSQGGQGSNQPQHF. The DNA for the CDR3 is TGCGCCAGCAGCCAAGGAGGACAGGGTAGCAATCAGCCCCAGCATTTT.

This clonotype was found a few times. The J gene is TRBJ2-7, the V gene TRBV7-8, with 12 bases aligning to TRBD2. Germline V gives CDR1 SGHVS, CDR2 FQNEAQ. CDR3 length equals 16 residues. V shed 3 bases, J shed 4 bases, and the junction held 7 bases outside the gene matches. CDR3 residues: CASSLFRTSGMYEQYF. The CDR3 nucleotides are TGTGCCAGCAGCTTGTTTCGGACTAGCGGGATGTACGAGCAGTACTTC.

The CDR3, as DNA: TGCAGCGTGCGTTCGAGGGGTACCGGGGAGCTGTTTTTT. Residues: CSVRSRGTGELFF. V gene TRBV29-1 combines with J gene TRBJ2-2, with D perhaps assigned TRBD1 or TRBD2 (5 bases each). V was trimmed by 6 bases and J by 5 bases, leaving 13 bases between them. The CDR3 contains 13 residues. Germline values: CDR1 SQVTM, CDR2 ANQGSEA.

In its sample, this clonotype was seen many times. The CDR3 loop reads CAISAFGGTNNTEAFF. The CDR3 nucleotides read TGTGCCATCAGTGCGTTCGGGGGAACGAATAACACTGAAGCTTTCTTT. The V and J genes are TRBV10-3 and TRBJ1-1, with D tentatively TRBD1 (5 bases). The CDR3 is 16 amino acids. Germline V lookup: CDR1 ENHRY, CDR2 SYGVKD. The ends were cut back, 4 bases at V and 2 bases at J, with 17 bases in the middle.

This clonotype showed up just a few times. The rearrangement uses TRBV29-1 and TRBJ2-5, with D possibly TRBD1 on 6 matching bases. Germline CDR1 is SQVTM and CDR2 is ANQGSEA. There are 13 residues in the CDR3. The ends were cut back, 7 bases at V and 4 bases at J, with 16 bases in the middle. The CDR3 spells CSATGYSVETQYF. CDR3 nucleotide sequence: TGCAGCGCAACAGGGTATTCTGTAGAGACCCAGTACTTC.